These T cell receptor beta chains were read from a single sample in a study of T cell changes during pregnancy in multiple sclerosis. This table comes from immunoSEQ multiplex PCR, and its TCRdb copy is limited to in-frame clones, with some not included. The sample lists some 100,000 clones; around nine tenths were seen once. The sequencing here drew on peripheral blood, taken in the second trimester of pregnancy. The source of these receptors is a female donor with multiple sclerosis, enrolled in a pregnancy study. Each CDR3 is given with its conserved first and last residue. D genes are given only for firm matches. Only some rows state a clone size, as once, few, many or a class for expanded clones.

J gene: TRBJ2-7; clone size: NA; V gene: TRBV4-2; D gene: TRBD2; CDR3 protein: CASSPVGLALHGQYF; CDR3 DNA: TGTGCCAGCAGCCCCGTGGGACTAGCTCTTCACGGGCAGTACTTC
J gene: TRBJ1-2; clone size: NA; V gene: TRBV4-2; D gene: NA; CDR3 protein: CASSRLAAVSPSGYTF; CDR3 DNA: TGTGCCAGCAGCCGGTTGGCGGCAGTCTCCCCGAGTGGCTACACCTTC
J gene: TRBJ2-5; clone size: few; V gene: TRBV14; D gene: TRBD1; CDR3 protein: CASSRRDRGSETQYF; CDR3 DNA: TGTGCCAGCAGCCGCCGGGACAGGGGTTCAGAGACCCAGTACTTC
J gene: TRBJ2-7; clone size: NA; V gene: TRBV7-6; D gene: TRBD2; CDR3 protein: CASSRTSGRPGGYF; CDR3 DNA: TGTGCCAGCAGCCGAACAAGCGGGAGGCCAGGGGGGTACTTC
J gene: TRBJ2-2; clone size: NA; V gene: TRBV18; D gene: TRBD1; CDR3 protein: CASSPATGIDTGELFF; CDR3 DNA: TGTGCCAGCTCACCCGCGACAGGGATAGACACCGGGGAGCTGTTTTTT
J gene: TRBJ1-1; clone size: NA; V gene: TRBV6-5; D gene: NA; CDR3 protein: CASSWQGRNTEAFF; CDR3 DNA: TGTGCCAGCAGTTGGCAGGGGAGGAACACTGAAGCTTTCTTT
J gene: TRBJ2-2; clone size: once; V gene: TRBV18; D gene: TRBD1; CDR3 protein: CASSFRTGETGELFF; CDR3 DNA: TGTGCCAGCTCATTTCGGACAGGGGAGACCGGGGAGCTGTTTTTT
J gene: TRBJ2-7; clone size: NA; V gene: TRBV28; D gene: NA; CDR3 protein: CASSLSGPYEQYF; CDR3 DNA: TGTGCCAGCAGTTTGTCAGGGCCCTACGAGCAGTACTTC
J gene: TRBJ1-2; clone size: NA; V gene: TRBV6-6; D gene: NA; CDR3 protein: CASSYSGEYGYTF; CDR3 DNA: TGTGCCAGCAGTTATTCGGGGGAGTATGGCTACACCTTC
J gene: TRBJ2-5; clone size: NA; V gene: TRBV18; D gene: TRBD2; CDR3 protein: CASSPTSGVQETQYF; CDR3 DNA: TGTGCCAGCTCACCGACTAGCGGGGTCCAAGAGACCCAGTACTTC
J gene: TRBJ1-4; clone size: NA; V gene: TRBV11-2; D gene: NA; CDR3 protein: CASSLGRGPNEKLFF; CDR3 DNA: TGTGCCAGCAGCTTAGGCAGGGGACCAAATGAAAAACTGTTTTTT
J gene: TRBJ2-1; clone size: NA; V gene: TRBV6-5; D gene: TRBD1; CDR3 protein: CASSSHLGQGANEQFF; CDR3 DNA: TGTGCCAGCAGTTCCCACTTAGGACAGGGCGCCAATGAGCAGTTCTTC
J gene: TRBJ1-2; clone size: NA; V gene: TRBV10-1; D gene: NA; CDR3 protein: CASSVRDRSSNYGYTF; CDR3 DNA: TGCGCCAGCAGTGTCCGAGACAGATCCTCTAACTATGGCTACACCTTC
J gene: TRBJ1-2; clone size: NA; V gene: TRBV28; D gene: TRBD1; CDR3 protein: CASSMGQPYGYTF; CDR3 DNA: TGTGCCAGCAGTATGGGACAGCCCTATGGCTACACCTTC
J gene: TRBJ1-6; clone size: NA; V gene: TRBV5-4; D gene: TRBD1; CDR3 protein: CASSFGTGGMAPLHF; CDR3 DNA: TGTGCCAGCAGCTTCGGGACAGGAGGCATGGCACCCCTCCACTTT
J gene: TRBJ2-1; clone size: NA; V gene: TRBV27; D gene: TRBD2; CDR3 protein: CASSRPGLAKGISYNEQFF; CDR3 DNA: TGTGCCAGCAGTCGACCGGGACTAGCGAAAGGTATCTCCTACAATGAGCAGTTCTTC
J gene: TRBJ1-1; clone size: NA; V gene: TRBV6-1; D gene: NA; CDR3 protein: CASSSRGTEAFF; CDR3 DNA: TGTGCCAGCAGTTCCAGGGGTACTGAAGCTTTCTTT
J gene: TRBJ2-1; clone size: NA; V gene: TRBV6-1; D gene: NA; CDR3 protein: CASSVSRGASSYNEQFF; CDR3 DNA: TGTGCCAGCAGTGTAAGCCGGGGGGCGAGCTCCTACAATGAGCAGTTCTTC
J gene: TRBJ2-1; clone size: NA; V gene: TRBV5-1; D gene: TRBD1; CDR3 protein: CASYKTGTGDNEQFF; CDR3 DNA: TGCGCCAGCTATAAGACCGGGACAGGGGACAATGAGCAGTTCTTC
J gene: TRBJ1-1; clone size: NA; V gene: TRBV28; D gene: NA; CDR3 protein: CASSPHVSVNTEAFF; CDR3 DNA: TGTGCCAGCAGTCCCCATGTATCGGTGAACACTGAAGCTTTCTTT
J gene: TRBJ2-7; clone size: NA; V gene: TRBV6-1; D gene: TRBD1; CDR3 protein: CASSAPPDREILEQYF; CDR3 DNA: TGTGCCAGCAGTGCTCCTCCGGACAGGGAAATTTTAGAGCAGTACTTC
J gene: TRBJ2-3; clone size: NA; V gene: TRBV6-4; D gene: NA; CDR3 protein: CASSAQGGTDTQYF; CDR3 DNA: TGTGCCAGCAGTGCACAGGGTGGCACAGATACGCAGTATTTT
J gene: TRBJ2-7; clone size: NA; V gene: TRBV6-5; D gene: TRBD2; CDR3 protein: CASSYSAGDEQYF; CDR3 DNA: TGTGCCAGCAGTTACTCGGCGGGGGACGAGCAGTACTTC
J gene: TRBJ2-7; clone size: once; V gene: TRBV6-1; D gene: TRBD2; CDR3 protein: CASSEALAGANIYEQYF; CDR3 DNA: TGTGCCAGCAGTGAAGCCCTAGCGGGAGCTAACATCTACGAGCAGTACTTC
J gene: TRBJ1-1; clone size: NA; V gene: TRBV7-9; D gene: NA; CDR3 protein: CASSPTGNTEAFF; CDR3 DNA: TGTGCCAGCAGCCCGACGGGGAACACTGAAGCTTTCTTT
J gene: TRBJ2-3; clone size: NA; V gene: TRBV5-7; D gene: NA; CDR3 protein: CASSLGDPDTQYF; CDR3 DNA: TGTGCCAGCAGCTTGGGAGATCCAGATACGCAGTATTTT
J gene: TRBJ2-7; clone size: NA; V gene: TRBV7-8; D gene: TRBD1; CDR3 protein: CASSSSEGASYEQYF; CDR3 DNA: TGTGCCAGCAGCTCATCAGAGGGGGCCTCCTACGAGCAGTACTTC
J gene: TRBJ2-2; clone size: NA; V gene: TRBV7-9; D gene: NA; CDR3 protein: CASSLSSTGELFF; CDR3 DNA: TGTGCCAGCAGCTTATCCTCCACCGGGGAGCTGTTTTTT
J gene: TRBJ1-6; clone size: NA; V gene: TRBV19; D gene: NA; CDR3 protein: CASSTNNSPLHF; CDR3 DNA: TGTGCCAGTAGTACTAATAATTCACCCCTCCACTTT
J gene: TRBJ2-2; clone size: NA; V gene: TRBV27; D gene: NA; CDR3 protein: CASSLQGGSGELFF; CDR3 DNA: TGTGCCAGCAGCCTACAAGGGGGTTCCGGGGAGCTGTTTTTT
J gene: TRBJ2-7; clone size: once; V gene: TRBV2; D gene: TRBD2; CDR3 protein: CASNNGGRKHEQYF; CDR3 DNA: TGTGCCAGCAACAATGGCGGGAGGAAACACGAGCAGTACTTC
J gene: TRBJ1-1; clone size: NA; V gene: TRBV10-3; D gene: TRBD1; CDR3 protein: CAISGIPGQGNTEAFF; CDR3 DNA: TGTGCCATCAGTGGGATACCGGGACAGGGGAACACTGAAGCTTTCTTT
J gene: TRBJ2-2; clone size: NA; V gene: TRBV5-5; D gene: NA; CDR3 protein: CASSLGGSNTGELFF; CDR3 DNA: TGTGCCAGCAGCTTGGGGGGCAGCAACACCGGGGAGCTGTTTTTT
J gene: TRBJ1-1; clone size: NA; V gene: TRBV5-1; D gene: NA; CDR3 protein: CASSLKSAGTEAFF; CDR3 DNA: TGCGCCAGCAGCTTGAAGAGTGCCGGCACTGAAGCTTTCTTT
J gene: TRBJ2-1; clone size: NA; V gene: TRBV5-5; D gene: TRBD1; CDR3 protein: CASSSGTGTYNEQFF; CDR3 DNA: TGTGCCAGCAGCTCCGGGACAGGGACATACAATGAGCAGTTCTTC
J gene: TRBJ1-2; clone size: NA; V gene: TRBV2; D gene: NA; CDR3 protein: CASTPLYGYTF; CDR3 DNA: TGTGCCAGCACTCCTTTGTATGGCTACACCTTC
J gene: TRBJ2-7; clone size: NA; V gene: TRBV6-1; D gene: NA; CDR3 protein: CASSLVLEQYF; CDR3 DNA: TGTGCCAGCAGTCTCGTCTTAGAGCAGTACTTC
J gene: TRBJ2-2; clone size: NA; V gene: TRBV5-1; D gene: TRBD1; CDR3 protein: CASSLGTGKTGELFF; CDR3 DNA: TGCGCCAGCAGCTTGGGGACAGGGAAAACCGGGGAGCTGTTTTTT
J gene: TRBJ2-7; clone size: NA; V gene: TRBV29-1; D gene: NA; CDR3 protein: CSVEDHRGSGYEQYF; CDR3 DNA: TGCAGCGTTGAAGATCACCGGGGGAGCGGGTACGAGCAGTACTTC
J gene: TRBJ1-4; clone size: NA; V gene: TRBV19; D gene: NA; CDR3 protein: CASSDRKQKLFF; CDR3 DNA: TGTGCCAGTAGTGACAGGAAGCAAAAACTGTTTTTT
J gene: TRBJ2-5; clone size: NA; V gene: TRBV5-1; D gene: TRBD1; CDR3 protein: CASSWGAGGQETQYF; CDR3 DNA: TGCGCCAGCAGCTGGGGAGCAGGGGGCCAAGAGACCCAGTACTTC
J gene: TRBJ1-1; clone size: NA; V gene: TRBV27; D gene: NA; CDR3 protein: CASIGSIDTEAFF; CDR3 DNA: TGTGCCAGCATTGGTAGTATTGACACTGAAGCTTTCTTT
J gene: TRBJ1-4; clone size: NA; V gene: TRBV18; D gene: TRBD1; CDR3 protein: CASSPSTGIGEKLFF; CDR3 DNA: TGTGCCAGCTCACCCTCGACAGGGATAGGCGAAAAACTGTTTTTT
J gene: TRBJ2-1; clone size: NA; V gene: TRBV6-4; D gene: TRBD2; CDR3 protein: CASSERGGSYNEQFF; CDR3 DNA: TGTGCCAGCAGTGAGCGGGGGGGCTCCTACAATGAGCAGTTCTTC
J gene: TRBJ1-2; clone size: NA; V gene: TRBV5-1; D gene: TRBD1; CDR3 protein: CASSLKDRAHGYTF; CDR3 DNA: TGCGCCAGCAGCTTGAAGGACAGGGCTCACGGCTACACCTTC
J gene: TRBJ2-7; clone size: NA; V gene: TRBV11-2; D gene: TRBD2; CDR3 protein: CASSFRTSGTYEQYF; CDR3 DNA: TGTGCCAGCAGCTTCCGTACTAGCGGAACCTACGAGCAGTACTTC